Following are 3 T cell receptor beta chains from one sample sequenced in a study of molecular identifiers for immune sequencing clone quantification. TCRdb re-called the PCR reads with MiXCR, one entry per CDR3 protein. The repertoire has about 65,000 distinct CDR3 sequences, under 20% of them found once; the top ten carry over 1.2%. Sample: naive CD8+ T cells from blood, with Jurkat cell RNA spiked in. Subset reported: FACS-sorted CD8+CD4-CCR7+CD45RA+ naive T cells. All receptors come from a human donor in good health. Some libraries in this study had Jurkat cell RNA spiked in.

This clonotype has at least ten counts. The V call is TRBV29-1, the J call TRBJ2-5; D is ambiguous. V was shortened by 1 base and J by 3 bases, with 12 bases between the two germline ends. This CDR3 contains 14 residues. Germline-derived CDR1 and CDR2 are SQVTM and ANQGSEA. The CDR3 sequence is CSVEGLGYEETQYF. In DNA, the CDR3 is TGCAGCGTTGAAGGTCTAGGATACGAAGAGACCCAGTACTTC.

Worth noting for this clonotype: It may be a read error: a sequence one base away is much more abundant. The genes are TRBV14 and TRBJ2-3; maybe TRBD1 (6 bases). Trimming shortened V by 5 bases and J by 8 bases, and 11 bases separated the two germline ends. The CDR3 extends over 12 amino acids. Germline assignment: CDR1 SGHDN and CDR2 FVKESK. The CDR3 region has the DNA TGTGCCAGCAGCAACAGGGTTGGTACGCAGTATTTT. It codes for CASSNRVGTQYF.

This clonotype has ten or more counts. The V call is TRBV13, the J call TRBJ2-5; D is perhaps TRBD2 (6 bases). With 1 base removed from V and 5 bases from J, the gap between germline ends came to 14 bases. The CDR3 runs 15 residues. Germline loops: CDR1 PRHDT, CDR2 FYEKMQ (reference sequence). The CDR3 coding sequence is TGTGCCAGCAGCTTAGACCCGGGAGTAACGGAGACCCAGTACTTC. Translation gives CASSLDPGVTETQYF.